This T cell receptor (beta chain) was sequenced in a study of somatic mutations in cytotoxic T cells in rheumatoid arthritis. CDR1 MGHDK and CDR2 SYGVNS come from the germline V gene. V lost 2 bases, J lost 4 bases, and 10 bases stayed unmatched. There are 16 residues in the CDR3. Repertoires were generated with immunoSEQ multiplex PCR, while TCRdb's copy carries only in-frame clones and drops some. The repertoire holds some 38,000 clones, with under 90% as singletons. The chain joins TRBV25-1 to TRBJ1-1; 7 bases fit TRBD1. The receptor comes from a man aged 35 to 55 in good health. Sequencing was carried out using CD8+ T cells sorted from blood. Here the CDR3 DNA reads TGTGCCAGCAGTGAAATCTCGAGGGGGCTTGTCACTGAAGCTTTCTTT. Its protein product is CASSEISRGLVTEAFF.